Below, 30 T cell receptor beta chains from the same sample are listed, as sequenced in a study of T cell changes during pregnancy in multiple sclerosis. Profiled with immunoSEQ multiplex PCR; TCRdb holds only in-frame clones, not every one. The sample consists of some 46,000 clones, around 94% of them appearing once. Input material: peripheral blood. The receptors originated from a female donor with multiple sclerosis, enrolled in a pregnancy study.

Here the CDR3 reads CASSPGTSGSTGELFF. The CDR3 coding sequence is TGTGCCAGCTCACCCGGGACTAGCGGGAGCACCGGGGAGCTGTTTTTT. The V and J genes are TRBV18 and TRBJ2-2, with 14 positions matching TRBD2. Germline V gene data show CDR1 as KGHSH and CDR2 as LQKENI. There are 16 residues in the CDR3. V lost 3 bases and J lost 4; bases outside the gene matches: 1.

In DNA form, the CDR3 reads TGTGCCAGCTCACCAGGGACAGGGGGCAAAGATACGCAGTATTTT. Translation gives CASSPGTGGKDTQYF. The V and J genes are TRBV18 and TRBJ2-3; 12 positions agree with TRBD1. CDR1 is KGHSH, CDR2 LQKENI, per germline. V shed 2 bases and J 5 bases; nucleotides not matched to a gene: 2. The CDR3 has 15 amino acids.

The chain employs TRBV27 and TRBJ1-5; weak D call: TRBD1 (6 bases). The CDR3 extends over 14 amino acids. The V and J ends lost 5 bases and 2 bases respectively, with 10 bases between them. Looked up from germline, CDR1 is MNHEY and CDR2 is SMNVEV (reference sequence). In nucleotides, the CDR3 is TGTGCCAGCAGTGTACAGGGTGGCAATCAGCCCCAGCATTTT. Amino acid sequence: CASSVQGGNQPQHF.

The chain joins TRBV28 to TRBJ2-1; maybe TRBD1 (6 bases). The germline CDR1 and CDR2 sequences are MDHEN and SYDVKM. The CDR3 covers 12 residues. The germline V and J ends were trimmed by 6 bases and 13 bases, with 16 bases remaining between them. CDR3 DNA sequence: TGTGCCAGCAGCATGGACAGAAGGATACAGTTCTTC. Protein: CASSMDRRIQFF.

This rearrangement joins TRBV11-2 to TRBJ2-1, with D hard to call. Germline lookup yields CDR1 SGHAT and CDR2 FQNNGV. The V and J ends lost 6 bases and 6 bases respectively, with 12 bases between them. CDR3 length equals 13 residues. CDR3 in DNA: TGTGCCAGCAGAAAAATGCCCCGCAATGAGCAGTTCTTC. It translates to CASRKMPRNEQFF.

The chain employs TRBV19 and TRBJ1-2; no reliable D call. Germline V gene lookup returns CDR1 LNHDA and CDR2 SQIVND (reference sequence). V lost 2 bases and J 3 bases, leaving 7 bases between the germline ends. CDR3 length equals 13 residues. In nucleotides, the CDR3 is TGTGCCAGTAGTATAAGAGGAGACTATGGCTACACCTTC. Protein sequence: CASSIRGDYGYTF.

The CDR3 sequence: CASSHRQVGYGYTF. Written as DNA, the CDR3 is TGCGCCAGCAGCCATCGACAGGTTGGCTATGGCTACACCTTC. The chain uses TRBV4-1 and TRBJ1-2; maybe TRBD1 (6 bases). The CDR3 is 14 residues long. The V gene's germline CDR1 is MGHRA and CDR2 YSYEKL. Trimming stripped 3 bases from V and 4 bases from J, with 12 bases between.

The CDR3 loop reads CAISESEGPYNEQFF. Written as DNA, the CDR3 is TGTGCCATCAGTGAGTCGGAGGGCCCCTACAATGAGCAGTTCTTC. The J gene is TRBJ2-1, the V gene TRBV10-3, with D possibly TRBD2 on 6 matching bases. This CDR3 is 15 amino acids long. Germline V gene data show CDR1 as ENHRY and CDR2 as SYGVKD. V was cut by 0 bases and J by 2 bases, with 8 bases left in between.

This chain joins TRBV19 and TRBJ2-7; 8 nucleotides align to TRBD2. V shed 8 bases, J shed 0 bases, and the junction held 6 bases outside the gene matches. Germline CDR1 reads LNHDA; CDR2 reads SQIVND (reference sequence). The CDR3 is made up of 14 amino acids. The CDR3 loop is CASSWGLDSYEQYF. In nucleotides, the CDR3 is TGTGCCAGTTCCTGGGGACTAGACTCCTACGAGCAGTACTTC.

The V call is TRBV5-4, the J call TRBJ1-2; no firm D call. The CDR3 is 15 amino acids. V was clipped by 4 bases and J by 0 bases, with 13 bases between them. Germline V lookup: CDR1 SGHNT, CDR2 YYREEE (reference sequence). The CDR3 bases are TGTGCCAGCAGCCTTATGGACCGTTCTAACTATGGCTACACCTTC. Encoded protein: CASSLMDRSNYGYTF. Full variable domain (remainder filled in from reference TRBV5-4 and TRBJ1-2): ETGVTQSPTHLIKTRGQQVTLRCSSQSGHNTVSWYQQALGQGPQFIFQYYREEENGRGNFPPRFSGLQFPNYSSELNVNALELDDSALYLCASSLMDRSNYGYTFGSGTRLTVV.

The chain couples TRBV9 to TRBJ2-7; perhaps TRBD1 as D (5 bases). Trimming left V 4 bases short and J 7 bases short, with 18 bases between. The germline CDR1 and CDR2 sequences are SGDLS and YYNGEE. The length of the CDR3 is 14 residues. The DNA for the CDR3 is TGTGCCAGCAGCCCTGGGGCGACCAATAGGGAGCAGTACTTC. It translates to CASSPGATNREQYF.

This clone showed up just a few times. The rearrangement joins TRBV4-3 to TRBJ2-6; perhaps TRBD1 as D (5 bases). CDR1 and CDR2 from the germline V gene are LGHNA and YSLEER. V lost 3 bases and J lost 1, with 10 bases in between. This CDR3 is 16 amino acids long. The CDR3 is CASSQAAGSGANVLTF. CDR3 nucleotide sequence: TGCGCCAGCAGCCAGGCCGCAGGGTCTGGGGCCAACGTCCTGACTTTC.

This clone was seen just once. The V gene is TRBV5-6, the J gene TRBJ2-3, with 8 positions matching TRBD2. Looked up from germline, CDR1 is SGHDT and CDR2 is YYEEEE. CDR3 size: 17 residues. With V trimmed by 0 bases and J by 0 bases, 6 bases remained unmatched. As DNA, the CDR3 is TGTGCCAGCAGCTTGGAGACTAGCGACTCTAGCACAGATACGCAGTATTTT. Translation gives CASSLETSDSSTDTQYF.

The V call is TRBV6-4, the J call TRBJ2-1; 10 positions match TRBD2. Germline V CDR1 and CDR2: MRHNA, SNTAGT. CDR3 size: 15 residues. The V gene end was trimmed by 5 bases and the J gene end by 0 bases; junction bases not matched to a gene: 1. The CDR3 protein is CASSRTSGSYNEQFF. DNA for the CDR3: TGTGCCAGCAGTCGGACTAGCGGCTCCTACAATGAGCAGTTCTTC.

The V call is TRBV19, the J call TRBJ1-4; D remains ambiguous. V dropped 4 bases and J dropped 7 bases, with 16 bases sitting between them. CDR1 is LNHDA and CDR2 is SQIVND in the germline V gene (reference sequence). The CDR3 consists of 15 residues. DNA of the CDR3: TGTGCCAGTAGTAACCCCCGAGATTCTGGTGAAAAACTGTTTTTT. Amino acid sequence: CASSNPRDSGEKLFF.

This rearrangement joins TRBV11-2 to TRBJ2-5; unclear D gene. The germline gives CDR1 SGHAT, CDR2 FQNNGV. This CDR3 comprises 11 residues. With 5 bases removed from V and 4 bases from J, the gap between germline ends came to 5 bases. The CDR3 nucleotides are TGTGCCAGCAGCCATAGAGAGACCCAGTACTTC. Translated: CASSHRETQYF. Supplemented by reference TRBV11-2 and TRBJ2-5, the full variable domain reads EAGVAQSPRYKIIEKRQSVAFWCNPISGHATLYWYQQILGQGPKLLIQFQNNGVVDDSQLPKDRFSAERLKGVDSTLKIQPAKLEDSAVYLCASSHRETQYFGPGTRLLVL.

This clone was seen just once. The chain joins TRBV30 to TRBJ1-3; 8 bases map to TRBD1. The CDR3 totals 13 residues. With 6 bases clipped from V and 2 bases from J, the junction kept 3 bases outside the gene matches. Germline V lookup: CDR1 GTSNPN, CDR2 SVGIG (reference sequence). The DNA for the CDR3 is TGTGCCTGTCCGACAGGGGCTGGAAACACCATATATTTT. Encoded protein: CACPTGAGNTIYF. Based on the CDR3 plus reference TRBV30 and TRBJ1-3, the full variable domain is SQTIHQWPATLVQPVGSPLSLECTVEGTSNPNLYWYRQAAGRGLQLLFYSVGIGQISSEVPQNLSASRPQDRQFILSSKKLLLSDSGFYLCACPTGAGNTIYFGEGSWLTVV.

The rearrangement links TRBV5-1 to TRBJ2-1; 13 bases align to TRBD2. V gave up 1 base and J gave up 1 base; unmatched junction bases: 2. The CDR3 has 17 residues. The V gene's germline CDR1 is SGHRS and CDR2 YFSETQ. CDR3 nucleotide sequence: TGCGCCAGCAGCTTGACTAGCGGGAGGGTATCCTACAATGAGCAGTTCTTC. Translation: CASSLTSGRVSYNEQFF.

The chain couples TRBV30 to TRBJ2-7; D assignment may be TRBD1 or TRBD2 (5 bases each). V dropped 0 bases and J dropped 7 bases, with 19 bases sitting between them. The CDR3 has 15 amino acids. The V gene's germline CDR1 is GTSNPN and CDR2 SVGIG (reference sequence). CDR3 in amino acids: CAWSVAGTLSWEQYF. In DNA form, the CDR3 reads TGTGCCTGGAGTGTTGCCGGGACCCTTTCCTGGGAGCAGTACTTC.

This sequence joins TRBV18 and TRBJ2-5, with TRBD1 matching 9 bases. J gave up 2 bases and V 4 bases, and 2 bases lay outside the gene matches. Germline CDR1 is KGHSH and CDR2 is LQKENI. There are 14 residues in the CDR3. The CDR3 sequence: CASSRTGAQETQYF. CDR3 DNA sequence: TGTGCCAGCTCACGGACAGGGGCACAAGAGACCCAGTACTTC.

CDR3 amino acids: CASSWGGSYEQYF. The CDR3 DNA reads as TGTGCCAGCAGCTGGGGGGGATCCTACGAGCAGTACTTC. V and J are TRBV5-6 and TRBJ2-7; 7 bases are shared with TRBD2. The V and J ends lost 3 bases and 1 base, in that order; junction bases with no gene match: 1. There are 13 residues in the CDR3. Germline lookup yields CDR1 SGHDT and CDR2 YYEEEE.

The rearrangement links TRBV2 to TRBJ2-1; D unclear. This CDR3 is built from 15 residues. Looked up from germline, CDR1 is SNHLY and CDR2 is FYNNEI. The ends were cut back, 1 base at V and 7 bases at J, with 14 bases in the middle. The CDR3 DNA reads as TGTGCCAGCAGTGAAGGCGACCCGGCCGTGAATGAGCAGTTCTTC. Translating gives CASSEGDPAVNEQFF.

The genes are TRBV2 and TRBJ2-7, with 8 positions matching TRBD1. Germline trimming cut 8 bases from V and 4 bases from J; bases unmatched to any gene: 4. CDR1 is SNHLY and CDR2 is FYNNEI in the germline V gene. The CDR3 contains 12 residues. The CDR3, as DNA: TGTGCCAGCGGGACAGGAACATACGAGCAGTACTTC. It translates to CASGTGTYEQYF.

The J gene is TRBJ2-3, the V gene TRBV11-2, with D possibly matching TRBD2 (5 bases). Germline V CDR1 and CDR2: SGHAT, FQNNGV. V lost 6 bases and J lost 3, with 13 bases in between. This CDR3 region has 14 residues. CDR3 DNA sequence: TGTGCCAGCAGACCCGGGATTCGAACAGATACGCAGTATTTT. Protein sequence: CASRPGIRTDTQYF.

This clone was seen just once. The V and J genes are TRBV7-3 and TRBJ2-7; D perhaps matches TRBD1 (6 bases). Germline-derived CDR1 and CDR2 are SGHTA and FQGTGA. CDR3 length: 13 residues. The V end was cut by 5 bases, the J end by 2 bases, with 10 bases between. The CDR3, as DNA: TGTGCCAGCAGCCTGGGACACACCTACGAGCAGTACTTC. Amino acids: CASSLGHTYEQYF.

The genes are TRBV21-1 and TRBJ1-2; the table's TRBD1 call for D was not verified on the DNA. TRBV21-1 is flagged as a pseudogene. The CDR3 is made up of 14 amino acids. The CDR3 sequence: CASSKVHWAHGYTF. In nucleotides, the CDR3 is TGTGCCAGCAGCAAAGTTCACTGGGCGCATGGCTACACCTTC.

The chain's CDR3 is CASSYSTGYQETQYF. CDR3 nucleotides: TGTGCCAGCAGTTACTCGACGGGCTACCAAGAGACCCAGTACTTC. The gene calls are TRBV6-6 and TRBJ2-5, with D hard to call. V was clipped by 0 bases and J by 0 bases, with 8 bases between them. Germline CDR1 is MNHNY and CDR2 is SVGAGI (reference sequence). The CDR3 contains 15 residues.

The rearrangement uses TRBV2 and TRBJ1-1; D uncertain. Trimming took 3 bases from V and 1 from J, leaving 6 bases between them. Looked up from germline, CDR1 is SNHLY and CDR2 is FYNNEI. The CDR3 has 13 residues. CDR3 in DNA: TGTGCCAGCAGTGATAACAGGAACACTGAAGCTTTCTTT. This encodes CASSDNRNTEAFF.

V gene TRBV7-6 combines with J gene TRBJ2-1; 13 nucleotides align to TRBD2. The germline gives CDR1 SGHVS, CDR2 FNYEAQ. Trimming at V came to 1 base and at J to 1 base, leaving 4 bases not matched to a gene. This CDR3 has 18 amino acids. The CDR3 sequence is CASSLETSGRPSYNEQFF. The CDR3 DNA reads TGTGCCAGCAGCTTAGAGACTAGCGGGAGGCCTTCCTACAATGAGCAGTTCTTC.

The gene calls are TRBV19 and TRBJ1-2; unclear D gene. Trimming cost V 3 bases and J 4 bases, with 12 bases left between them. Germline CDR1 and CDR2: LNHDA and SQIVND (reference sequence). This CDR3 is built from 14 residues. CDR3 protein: CASSIPQESYGYTF. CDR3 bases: TGTGCCAGTAGTATCCCCCAAGAGTCCTATGGCTACACCTTC.